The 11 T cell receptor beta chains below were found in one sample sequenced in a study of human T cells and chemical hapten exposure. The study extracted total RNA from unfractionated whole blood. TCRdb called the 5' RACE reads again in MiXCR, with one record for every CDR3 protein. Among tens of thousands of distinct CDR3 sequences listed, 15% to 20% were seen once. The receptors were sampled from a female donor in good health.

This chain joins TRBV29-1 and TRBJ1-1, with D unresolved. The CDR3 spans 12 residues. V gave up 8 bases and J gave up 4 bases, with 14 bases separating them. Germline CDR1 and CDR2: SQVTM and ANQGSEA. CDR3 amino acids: CSTTSGFTEAFF. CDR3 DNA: TGCAGCACCACGTCGGGGTTCACTGAAGCTTTCTTT. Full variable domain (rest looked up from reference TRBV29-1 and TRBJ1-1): SAVISQKPSRDICQRGTSLTIQCQVDSQVTMMFWYRQQPGQSLTLIATANQGSEATYESGFVIDKFPISRPNLTFSTLTVSNMSPEDSSIYLCSTTSGFTEAFFGQGTRLTVV.

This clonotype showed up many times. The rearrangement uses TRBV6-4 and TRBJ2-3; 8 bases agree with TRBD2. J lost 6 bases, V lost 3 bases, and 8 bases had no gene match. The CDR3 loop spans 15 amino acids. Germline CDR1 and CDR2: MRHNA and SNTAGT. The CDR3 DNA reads TGTGCCAGCAGTGAGAGGCAAGCGGGAGTGGATACGCAGTATTTT. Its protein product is CASSERQAGVDTQYF.

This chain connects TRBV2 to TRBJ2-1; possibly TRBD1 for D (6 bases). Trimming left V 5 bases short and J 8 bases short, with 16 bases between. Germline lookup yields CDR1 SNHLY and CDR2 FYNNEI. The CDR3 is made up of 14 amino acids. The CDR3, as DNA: TGTGCCAGCAGTACTCTGGTGCCAGGGGATGAGCAGTTCTTC. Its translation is CASSTLVPGDEQFF.

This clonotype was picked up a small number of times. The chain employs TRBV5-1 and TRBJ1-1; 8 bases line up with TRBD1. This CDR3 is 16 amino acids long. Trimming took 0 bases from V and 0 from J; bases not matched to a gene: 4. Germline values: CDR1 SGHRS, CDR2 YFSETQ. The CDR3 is CASSLGTGRVNTEAFF. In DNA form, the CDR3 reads TGCGCCAGCAGCTTGGGGACAGGGAGGGTGAACACTGAAGCTTTCTTT.

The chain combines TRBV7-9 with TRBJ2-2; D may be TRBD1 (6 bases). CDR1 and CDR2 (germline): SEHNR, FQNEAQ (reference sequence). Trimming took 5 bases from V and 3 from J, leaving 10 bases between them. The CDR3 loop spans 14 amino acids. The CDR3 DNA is TGTGCCAGCAGCCCAGGGGACCACACCGGGGAGCTGTTTTTT. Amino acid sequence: CASSPGDHTGELFF. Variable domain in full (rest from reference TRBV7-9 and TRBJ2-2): DTGVSQNPRHKITKRGQNVTFRCDPISEHNRLYWYRQTLGQGPEFLTYFQNEAQLEKSRLLSDRFSAERPKGSFSTLEIQRTEQGDSAMYLCASSPGDHTGELFFGEGSRLTVL.

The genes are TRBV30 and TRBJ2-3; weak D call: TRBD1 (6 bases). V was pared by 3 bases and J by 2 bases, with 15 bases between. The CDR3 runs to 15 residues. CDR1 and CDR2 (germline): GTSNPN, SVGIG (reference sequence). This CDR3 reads CAWRFGAGATDTQYF. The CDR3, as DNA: TGTGCCTGGAGGTTTGGGGCAGGGGCCACAGATACGCAGTATTTT.

The CDR3 bases are TGTGCCAGCAGTGCATACAAGAACACTGAAGCTTTCTTT. Its translation: CASSAYKNTEAFF. The chain is built from TRBV6-1 and TRBJ1-1; D ambiguous. Germline-derived CDR1 and CDR2 are MNHNS and SASEGT. The CDR3 covers 13 residues. The V end lost 4 bases, the J end lost 1 base, and 7 bases lay between the germline ends.

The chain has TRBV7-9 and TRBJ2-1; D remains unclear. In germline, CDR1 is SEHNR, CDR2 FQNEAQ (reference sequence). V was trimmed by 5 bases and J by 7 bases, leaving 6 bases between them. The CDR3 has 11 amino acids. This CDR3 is CASSPSNEQFF. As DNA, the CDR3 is TGTGCCAGCAGCCCCTCTAATGAGCAGTTCTTC.

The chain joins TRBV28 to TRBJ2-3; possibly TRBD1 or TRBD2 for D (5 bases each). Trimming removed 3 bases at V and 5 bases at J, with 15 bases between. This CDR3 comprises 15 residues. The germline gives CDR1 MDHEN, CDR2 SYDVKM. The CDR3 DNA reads TGTGCCAGCAGTTTGGGTTCGGTTGGGGGAGATACGCAGTATTTT. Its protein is CASSLGSVGGDTQYF.

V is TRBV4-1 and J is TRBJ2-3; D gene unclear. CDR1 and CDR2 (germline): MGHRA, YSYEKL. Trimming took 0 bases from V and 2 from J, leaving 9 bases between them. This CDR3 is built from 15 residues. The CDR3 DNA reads TGCGCCAGCAGCCAAGATCCAGCTGTCACAGATACGCAGTATTTT. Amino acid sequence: CASSQDPAVTDTQYF.

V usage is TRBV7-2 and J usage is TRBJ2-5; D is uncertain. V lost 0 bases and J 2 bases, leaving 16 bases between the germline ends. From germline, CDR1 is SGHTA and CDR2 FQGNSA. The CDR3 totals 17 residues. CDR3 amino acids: CASSLAWPEDRQETQYF. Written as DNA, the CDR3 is TGTGCCAGCAGCTTAGCCTGGCCAGAAGATCGACAAGAGACCCAGTACTTC.